The sequence of this T cell receptor (beta chain) was determined in a study of vaccination effects on CD4 cells after COVID-19. Study-wide context: Relative to the second dose, post-vaccine samples were obtained a median of 72 days later.

This clone appeared a few times. Its antigen is not identified. Before any sequencing was done, the ViraFEST assay used viral peptide pools to expand antigen-specific CD4+ T cells. After less than 11 days in culture, the CD4+ T cells were isolated. Vaccine administered to participants consisted of two doses of either BNT162b2 or mRNA-1273. Previously uninfected by SARS-CoV-2, the vaccine recipients also showed negative nucleocapsid antibodies. Sequencing used immunoSEQ multiplex PCR; TCRdb keeps in-frame clones, though not all of them. The sample lists 15,000 or so clones; 76% were seen once. The germline gives CDR1 LGHDT, CDR2 YNNKEL (reference sequence). V was pared by 3 bases and J by 6 bases, with 8 bases of the junction left unmatched. CDR3 length equals 14 residues.

The material sequenced was CD4+ T cells from PBMCs cultured with HCoV-NL63 spike peptides, taken after COVID-19 vaccination. This receptor was taken from a human donor who received a COVID-19 vaccine. V gene TRBV3-1 (or the pseudogene TRBV3-2) combines with J gene TRBJ2-7; 7 bases fit TRBD1. The CDR3 DNA follows: TGTGCCAGCAGCCAGGGACAGTATACGGTCGAGCAGTACTTC. As protein: CASSQGQYTVEQYF.